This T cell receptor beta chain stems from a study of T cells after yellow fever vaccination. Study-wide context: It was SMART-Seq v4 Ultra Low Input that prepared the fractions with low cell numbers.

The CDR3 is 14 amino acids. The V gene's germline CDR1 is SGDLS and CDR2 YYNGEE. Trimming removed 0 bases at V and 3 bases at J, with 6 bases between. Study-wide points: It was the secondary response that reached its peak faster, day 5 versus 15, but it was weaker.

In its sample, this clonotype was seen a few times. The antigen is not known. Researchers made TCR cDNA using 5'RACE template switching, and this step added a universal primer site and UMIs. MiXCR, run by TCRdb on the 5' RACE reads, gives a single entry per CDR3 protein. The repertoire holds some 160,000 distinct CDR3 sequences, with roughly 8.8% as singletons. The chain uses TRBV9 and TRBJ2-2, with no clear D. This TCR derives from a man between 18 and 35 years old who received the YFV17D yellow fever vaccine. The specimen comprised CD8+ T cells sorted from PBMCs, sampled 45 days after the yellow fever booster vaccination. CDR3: CASSVEGDTGELFF. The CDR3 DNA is TGTGCCAGCAGCGTAGAAGGAGACACCGGGGAGCTGTTTTTT. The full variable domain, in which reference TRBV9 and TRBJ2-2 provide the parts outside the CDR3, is DSGVTQTPKHLITATGQRVTLRCSPRSGDLSVYWYQQSLDQGLQFLIQYYNGEERAKGNILERFSAQQFPDLHSELNLSSLELGDSALYFCASSVEGDTGELFFGEGSRLTVL.